The present T cell receptor beta chain was sequenced within a study of blood T cell repertoires in COVID-19. J was trimmed by 1 base and V by 3 bases; bases with no gene match: 3. CDR1 is SGHNT, CDR2 YYREEE, per germline (reference sequence). CDR3 length: 15 amino acids. Assay used: immunoSEQ multiplex PCR; TCRdb lists only in-frame clones, some missing. The data show 200,000 to 250,000 clones, 85% to 90% seen once. The sequencing input was PBMCs or T cells enriched from blood (not recorded which). This clonotype was sampled from a woman aged 50 to 60 with acute COVID-19. The chain recombines TRBV5-4 with TRBJ2-7; 11 bases are shared with TRBD2. CDR3 region: CASSYWTSGSYEQYF. Here the CDR3 DNA reads TGTGCCAGCAGCTACTGGACTAGCGGGTCCTACGAGCAGTACTTC.